What follows are 15 T cell receptor beta chains derived from one specimen sequenced in a study of blood T cell repertoires in COVID-19. Sequencing was performed with immunoSEQ multiplex PCR; in TCRdb, only in-frame clones are kept and a portion is missing. Found here are around 160,000 clones, 80% to 90% of them singletons; the top ten hold roughly 8.2%. Sequencing input: peripheral blood. The receptors derive from a man aged 55 to 70 with acute or convalescent COVID-19.

This clone was recorded many times. J is TRBJ2-2 and V is TRBV11-2; maybe TRBD2 (6 bases). The CDR3 covers 14 residues. V shed 1 base and J shed 5 bases, with 8 bases lying between them. The germline V gene encodes CDR1 SGHAT and CDR2 FQNNGV. The CDR3 reads CASSLARGTGELFF. The CDR3 region has the DNA TGTGCCAGCAGCTTAGCTCGGGGGACCGGGGAGCTGTTTTTT.

J is TRBJ1-2 and V is TRBV13; 8 positions agree with TRBD1. Germline V gene lookup returns CDR1 PRHDT and CDR2 FYEKMQ (reference sequence). The CDR3 spans 16 residues. The trim removed 5 bases at V and 0 bases at J, leaving 8 bases unmatched. CDR3: CASSPGGTGANYGYTF. Here the CDR3 DNA reads TGTGCCAGCAGCCCAGGGGGGACAGGAGCTAACTATGGCTACACCTTC.

The chain is built from TRBV3-1 (or the pseudogene TRBV3-2) and TRBJ1-3; D perhaps matches TRBD1 (6 bases). Trimming shortened V by 4 bases and J by 0 bases, and 10 bases separated the two germline ends. This CDR3 comprises 15 residues. Germline V lookup: CDR1 LGHDT, CDR2 YNNKEL (reference sequence). Written as DNA, the CDR3 is TGTGCCAGCAGCCTGGACAGTTACTCTGGAAACACCATATATTTT. It encodes CASSLDSYSGNTIYF.

The genes are TRBV3-1 (or the pseudogene TRBV3-2) and TRBJ1-2; the D gene is possibly TRBD1 (5 bases). CDR3 length equals 14 residues. V lost 3 bases and J 8 bases, leaving 16 bases between the germline ends. Germline-derived CDR1 and CDR2 are LGHDT and YNNKEL (reference sequence). The CDR3 protein is CASSHLDTFGGYTF. The CDR3 bases are TGTGCCAGCAGCCACTTGGACACCTTTGGCGGCTACACCTTC.

The chain carries TRBV7-9 and TRBJ2-7, with D possibly matching TRBD1 (5 bases). The CDR3 contains 14 residues. The V end lost 5 bases, the J end lost 0 bases, and 11 bases lay between the germline ends. Per the germline V gene, CDR1 is SEHNR and CDR2 is FQNEAQ (reference sequence). In DNA form, the CDR3 reads TGTGCCAGCAGCCTGGAGACAGACTCCTACGAGCAGTACTTC. Translated: CASSLETDSYEQYF.

V gene TRBV6-5 combines with J gene TRBJ2-7, with TRBD1 matching over 8 bases. The CDR3 sequence is 14 residues long. Germline CDR1 reads MNHEY; CDR2 reads SVGAGI. Unmatched junction bases numbered 4, after V lost 6 bases and J lost 0 bases. CDR3 DNA sequence: TGTGCCAGCAGAGATACAGGGGGCTCCTACGAGCAGTACTTC. Translating gives CASRDTGGSYEQYF.

The chain recombines TRBV2 with TRBJ1-2; maybe TRBD1 (5 bases). V lost 1 base to trimming and J lost 6 bases, with 15 bases between them. In germline, CDR1 is SNHLY, CDR2 FYNNEI. CDR3 length: 15 amino acids. The CDR3 region is CASSEGLGEANGYTF. CDR3 in DNA: TGTGCCAGCAGTGAAGGGCTAGGGGAGGCGAATGGCTACACCTTC.

J is TRBJ1-4 and V is TRBV30; no clear D. There are 14 residues in the CDR3. In germline, CDR1 is GTSNPN, CDR2 SVGIG (reference sequence). In DNA, the CDR3 is TGTGCGACTAGGTTCCTTAATCGGGATGAAAAACTGTTTTTT. This gives the protein CATRFLNRDEKLFF.

The chain combines TRBV24-1 with TRBJ2-3; a possible D gene is TRBD2 (5 bases). V was trimmed by 3 bases and J by 4 bases, leaving 10 bases between them. Germline V gene sequence: CDR1 KGHDR, CDR2 SFDVKD. This CDR3 contains 14 residues. DNA for the CDR3: TGTGCCACCAGTGATGGGAGCCCTGCAGATACGCAGTATTTT. Protein sequence: CATSDGSPADTQYF.

This chain uses TRBV5-1 with TRBJ2-1; the match to TRBD1 covers 7 bases. CDR3 size: 13 residues. Losses at the gene ends were 4 bases for V and 3 bases for J; bases not matched to a gene: 1. CDR1 SGHRS and CDR2 YFSETQ come from the germline V gene. The chain's CDR3 is CASSRDSYNEQFF. Here the CDR3 DNA reads TGCGCCAGCAGCCGGGACAGCTACAATGAGCAGTTCTTC.

J is TRBJ1-6 and V is TRBV3-1 (or the pseudogene TRBV3-2), with D maybe TRBD1 (6 bases). CDR1 is LGHDT and CDR2 is YNNKEL in the germline V gene (reference sequence). Trimming took off 4 bases at V and 10 bases at J, with 11 bases between the two ends. The CDR3 sequence is 13 residues long. In DNA form, the CDR3 reads TGTGCCAGCAGCCTCCGTGGGGGCTCACCCCTCCACTTT. It encodes CASSLRGGSPLHF.

This clone appeared once. The chain is built from TRBV21-1 and TRBJ2-3; TRBD1 is taken as the D call from the table, unchecked against the DNA. TRBV21-1 is shown as a pseudogene. This CDR3 spans 18 amino acids. CDR3 coding DNA: TGTGCCAGCAGCAAAGTCAAGCCGGGGCAGGGGGGCACAGATACGCAGTATTTT. Amino acid sequence: CASSKVKPGQGGTDTQYF.

Comments on this clone: Its ends do not fully match the called genes, so a read error is possible. The V and J genes are TRBV28 and TRBJ1-2; the match to TRBD1 covers 10 bases. The CDR3 spans 16 residues. CDR1 MDHEN and CDR2 SYDVKM come from the germline V gene. The DNA for the CDR3 is TGTGCCAGTAGTTCCGCCGGGACAGGGGCCAACTATGGCTACACCTTC. It encodes CASSSAGTGANYGYTF.

This clone was detected a few times. The gene calls are TRBV5-1 and TRBJ2-3; D is perhaps TRBD2 (5 bases). The CDR3 runs to 14 residues. Germline CDR1 reads SGHRS; CDR2 reads YFSETQ. V gave up 4 bases and J gave up 0 bases, with 9 bases separating them. The chain's CDR3 is CASSTSGSTDTQYF. The CDR3 DNA is TGCGCCAGCAGCACCAGCGGTAGCACAGATACGCAGTATTTT.

The chain is built from TRBV7-2 and TRBJ1-4; D is unresolved. V was trimmed by 3 bases and J by 0 bases, leaving 8 bases between them. Germline-derived CDR1 and CDR2 are SGHTA and FQGNSA. The CDR3 has 15 residues. CDR3 sequence (DNA): TGTGCCAGCAGCTTCTATATAGCAACTAATGAAAAACTGTTTTTT. It codes for CASSFYIATNEKLFF.